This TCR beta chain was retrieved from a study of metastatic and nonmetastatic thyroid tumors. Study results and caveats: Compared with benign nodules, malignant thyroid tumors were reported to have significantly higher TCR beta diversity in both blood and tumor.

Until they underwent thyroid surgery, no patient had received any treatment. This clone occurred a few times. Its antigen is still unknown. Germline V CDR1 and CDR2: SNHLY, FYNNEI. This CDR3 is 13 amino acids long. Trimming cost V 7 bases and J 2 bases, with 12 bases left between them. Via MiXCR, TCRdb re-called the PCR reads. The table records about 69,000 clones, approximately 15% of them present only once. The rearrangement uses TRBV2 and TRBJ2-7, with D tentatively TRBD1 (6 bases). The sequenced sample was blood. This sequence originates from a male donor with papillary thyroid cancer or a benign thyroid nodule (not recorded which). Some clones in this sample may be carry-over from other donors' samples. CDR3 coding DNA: TGTGCCAGCACTCCAGGGGCGGCCTACGAGCAGTACTTC. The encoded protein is CASTPGAAYEQYF.